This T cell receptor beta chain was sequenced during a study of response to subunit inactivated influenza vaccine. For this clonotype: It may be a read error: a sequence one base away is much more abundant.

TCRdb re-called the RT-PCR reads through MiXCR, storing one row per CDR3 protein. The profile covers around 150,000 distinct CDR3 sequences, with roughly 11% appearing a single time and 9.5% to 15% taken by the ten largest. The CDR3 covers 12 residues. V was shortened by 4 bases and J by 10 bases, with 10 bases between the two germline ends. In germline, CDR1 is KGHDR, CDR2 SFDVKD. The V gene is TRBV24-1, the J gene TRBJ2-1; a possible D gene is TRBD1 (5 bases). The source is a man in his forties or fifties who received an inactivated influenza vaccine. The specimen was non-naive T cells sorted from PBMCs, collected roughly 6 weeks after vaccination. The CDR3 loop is CATSDMTEEQFF. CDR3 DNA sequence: TGTGCCACCAGTGACATGACAGAAGAGCAGTTCTTC.